A selection of T cell receptor beta chains follows, all from one sample in a study of cytomegalovirus exposure and HLA in healthy donors. Libraries were prepared by immunoSEQ multiplex PCR; TCRdb keeps only in-frame clonotypes and omits some of them. The table has some 160,000 clones, about 75% seen once. Sample: PBMCs. The receptors were sampled from a woman in her 30s in good health and CMV-seronegative. The CDR3 runs from the conserved cysteine through the conserved F or W. D genes are given only for firm matches. For some rows the clone size is stated as once, few or many, or as a class when expanded; others skip it.

V	length	size	J	D	DNA	CDR3
TRBV11-2	17	-	TRBJ2-7	TRBD2	TGTGCCAGCAGCTTAGTAGTGGGGCCCGCGGGGGTCGGGGAGCAGTACTTC	CASSLVVGPAGVGEQYF
TRBV27	12	-	TRBJ1-1	-	TGTGCCAGCAGTTTATTAGGGAGTGAAGCTTTCTTT	CASSLLGSEAFF
TRBV5-4	13	-	TRBJ2-5	-	TGTGCCAGCAGCTTGGGCGGGGCGGAGACCCAGTACTTC	CASSLGGAETQYF
TRBV7-6	15	-	TRBJ1-2	TRBD1	TGTGCCAGCAGCGTAGGCACAGGGGGTGGCTATGGCTACACCTTC	CASSVGTGGGYGYTF
TRBV7-9	14	once	TRBJ1-2	TRBD1	TGTGCCAGCAGCTCGGGACAGGGGAACTATGGCTACACCTTC	CASSSGQGNYGYTF
TRBV4-3	14	-	TRBJ1-1	TRBD1	TGCGCCAGCAGCCGGGACAGCGAATACACTGAAGCTTTCTTT	CASSRDSEYTEAFF
TRBV7-2	15	few	TRBJ2-4	TRBD2	TGTGCCAGCAGTCAAGGGGTTGGGGGGGAAAACATTCAGTACTTC	CASSQGVGGENIQYF
TRBV19	13	-	TRBJ2-1	-	TGTGCCAGTAGAACAAGGGGGGGCAATGAGCAGTTCTTC	CASRTRGGNEQFF
TRBV7-9	18	few	TRBJ2-3	TRBD2	TGTGCCAGCAGCTTACGTCGAAGGGCTAGCGGGGGTACAGATACGCAGTATTTT	CASSLRRRASGGTDTQYF
TRBV5-1	16	-	TRBJ2-3	TRBD2	TGCGCCAGCAGCTTGGATGGCGGGGGGCCGGGAGATACGCAGTATTTT	CASSLDGGGPGDTQYF
TRBV9	16	-	TRBJ2-2	TRBD1	TGTGCCAGCAGCGCCCGACAGGGGGGTGGCACCGGGGAGCTGTTTTTT	CASSARQGGGTGELFF
TRBV2	14	-	TRBJ1-5	TRBD1	TGTGCCAGCAGCCTAGGACAGGGCAATCAGCCCCAGCATTTT	CASSLGQGNQPQHF
TRBV10-2	13	-	TRBJ1-2	TRBD1	TGCGCCAGCAGGGACAGGGGGTGGGATGGCTACACCTTC	CASRDRGWDGYTF
TRBV19	14	once	TRBJ2-7	TRBD2	TGTGCCAGTAGTATACAGCGGGGATCCTACGAGCAGTACTTC	CASSIQRGSYEQYF
TRBV7-3	17	-	TRBJ2-1	TRBD2	TGTGCCAGCAGCCCGGACCGAGGAGCGGGGGCCTACAATGAGCAGTTCTTC	CASSPDRGAGAYNEQFF
TRBV9	17	-	TRBJ1-4	-	TGTGCCAGCAGCCCCCGGGAGGACGCCCGGGGGGATGAAAAACTGTTTTTT	CASSPREDARGDEKLFF
TRBV15	13	-	TRBJ1-2	-	TGTGCCACCAGCAGAGAAATCTTCTATGGCTACACCTTC	CATSREIFYGYTF